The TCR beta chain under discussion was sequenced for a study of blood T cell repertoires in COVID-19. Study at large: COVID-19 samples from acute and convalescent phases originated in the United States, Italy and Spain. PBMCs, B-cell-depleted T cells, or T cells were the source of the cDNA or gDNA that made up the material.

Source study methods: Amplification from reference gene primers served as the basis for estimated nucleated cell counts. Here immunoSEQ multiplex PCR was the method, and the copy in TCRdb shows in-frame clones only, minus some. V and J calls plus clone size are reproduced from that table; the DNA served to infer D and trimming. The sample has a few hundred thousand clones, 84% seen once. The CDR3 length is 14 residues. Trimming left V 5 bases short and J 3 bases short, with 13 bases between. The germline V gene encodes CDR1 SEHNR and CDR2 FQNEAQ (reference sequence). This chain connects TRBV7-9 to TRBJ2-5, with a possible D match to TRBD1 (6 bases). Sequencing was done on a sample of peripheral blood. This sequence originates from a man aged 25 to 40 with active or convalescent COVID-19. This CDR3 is CASSLQGLEETQYF. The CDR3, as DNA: TGTGCCAGCAGCCTCCAGGGGTTGGAAGAGACCCAGTACTTC. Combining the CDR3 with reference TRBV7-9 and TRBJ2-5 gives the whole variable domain DTGVSQNPRHKITKRGQNVTFRCDPISEHNRLYWYRQTLGQGPEFLTYFQNEAQLEKSRLLSDRFSAERPKGSFSTLEIQRTEQGDSAMYLCASSLQGLEETQYFGPGTRLLVL.